The rows below give T cell receptor beta chains drawn from one sample of a study of T-cell reconstitution after alpha-beta-depleted transplantation in children. TCRdb reanalysed the PCR reads using MiXCR and keeps one entry per CDR3 protein. The sample lists about 600,000 distinct CDR3 sequences, roughly 24% occurring once. The source was PBMCs, mostly from graft donor cells, collected 360 days after TCRalphabeta/CD19-depleted stem cell transplant. The source of these receptors is a boy under two years old who had a stem cell transplant for acute myeloid leukemia, so the T cells may come from the graft donor. Both conserved end residues are part of each CDR3. The D gene is left open where the match is weak. The size of a clone is reported for some rows only, either as once, few or many, or as a class for expanded clones.

d_call | clone_size | j_call | v_call | cdr3_nt | cdr3_aa
TRBD2 | many | TRBJ2-1 | TRBV12-3/TRBV12-4 | TGTGCCAGCATCCCCTTCGGACTAGCGGGGGGGGATGAGCAGTTCTTC | CASIPFGLAGGDEQFF
- | - | TRBJ2-5 | TRBV15 | TGTGCCACCAGCGGAAACCGGGACTACCAAGAGACCCAGTACTTC | CATSGNRDYQETQYF
- | few | TRBJ1-5 | TRBV29-1 | TGCAGCGTTGGGGAGAGATCCGCTCAGCCCCAGCATTTT | CSVGERSAQPQHF
- | - | TRBJ2-6 | TRBV5-1 | TGCGCCAGCAGCTTGAGGTCGCCATCCCTTCATTCCTCTGGGGCCAACGTCCTGACTTTC | CASSLRSPSLHSSGANVLTF
TRBD1 | few | TRBJ2-1 | TRBV29-1 | TGCAGCGCCCAAATAGGACAGGGTACCGGTGAGCAGTTCTTC | CSAQIGQGTGEQFF
TRBD2 | - | TRBJ2-3 | TRBV2 | TGTGCCAGCACTCACCGTAGCGGGAGGGCAGATACGCAGTATTTT | CASTHRSGRADTQYF
- | - | TRBJ1-3 | TRBV7-9 | TGTGCCAGCAGCTTAGGCAAGCCTGGCGGAGGAAACACCATATATTTT | CASSLGKPGGGNTIYF
- | - | TRBJ2-2 | TRBV4-3 | TGCGCCAGCAGCGATACTCCTCCGGCCGGGGAGCTGTTTTTT | CASSDTPPAGELFF
- | few | TRBJ1-1 | TRBV10-3 | TGTGCCATCAGTGGATCCCAGGGGAGGGTCACTGAAGCTTTCTTT | CAISGSQGRVTEAFF
- | - | TRBJ2-2 | TRBV7-9 | TGTGCCAGCAGCTTAGTGGCCAGCAGCGGCACCGGGGAGCTGTTTTTT | CASSLVASSGTGELFF
- | - | TRBJ2-1 | TRBV5-1 | TGCGCCAGCAGCTTGAAAGGGGTTAGATACAATGAGCAGTTCTTC | CASSLKGVRYNEQFF
- | few | TRBJ2-1 | TRBV28 | TGTGCCAGCAGTTTTGTTTTGGGTAGCGGACGACCCTACAATGAGCAGTTCTTC | CASSFVLGSGRPYNEQFF
- | few | TRBJ2-5 | TRBV10-1 | TGCGCCAGCGCCCGGGGCGGGCAAGAGACCCAGTACTTC | CASARGGQETQYF
- | - | TRBJ1-6 | TRBV27 | TGTGCCAGCAGTTTCACGACAGCTGATAATTCACCCCTCCACTTT | CASSFTTADNSPLHF
- | many | TRBJ2-3 | TRBV20-1 | TGCAGTGCTAGAGAACTCCAGCCAGATACGCAGTATTTT | CSARELQPDTQYF
TRBD2 | - | TRBJ2-3 | TRBV24-1 | TGTGCCACCAGTGTTGCAAGCCTAGGGCGGGGGACCACAGATACGCAGTATTTT | CATSVASLGRGTTDTQYF
- | few | TRBJ2-5 | TRBV18 | TGTGCCAGCTCAGCTCCAGAGACCCAGTACTTC | CASSAPETQYF
TRBD2 | once | TRBJ2-5 | TRBV12-3/TRBV12-4 | TGTGCCAGCAGTCCCTCGGGGGCGGGGGGGCTTAGGGAGACCCAGTACTTC | CASSPSGAGGLRETQYF
- | few | TRBJ2-6 | TRBV20-1 | TGCAGTGCTAGAGCACGAGGGATTGGGGCCAACGTCCTGACTTTC | CSARARGIGANVLTF
- | many | TRBJ1-2 | TRBV9 | TGTGCCAGCAGCTCAGGGGTTGGCTATGGCTACACCTTC | CASSSGVGYGYTF
- | - | TRBJ1-5 | TRBV5-1 | TGCGCCAGCAGCCAGAGCGGTGGGCAGCCCCAGCATTTT | CASSQSGGQPQHF
TRBD2 | many | TRBJ2-1 | TRBV29-1 | TGCAGCGTACCTTCCGGGACTAGGATGGGGAATGAGCAGTTCTTC | CSVPSGTRMGNEQFF
- | - | TRBJ1-2 | TRBV29-1 | TGCAGCGTTGGGTCGTATGGCTACACCTTC | CSVGSYGYTF
- | many | TRBJ1-5 | TRBV12-3/TRBV12-4 | TGTGCCAGCAGTTTCGGACAGACCCCTGGCAATCAGCCCCAGCATTTT | CASSFGQTPGNQPQHF
TRBD1 | - | TRBJ1-1 | TRBV20-1 | TGCAGTCCTTATTCCGGACAGGTGAACACTGAAGCTTTCTTT | CSPYSGQVNTEAFF
- | many | TRBJ2-7 | TRBV20-1 | TGCAGTGCTAGAACTCGTCGGGACGAACCCTACGAGCAGTACTTC | CSARTRRDEPYEQYF
TRBD1 | few | TRBJ2-6 | TRBV20-1 | TGCAGTGCTCTTACAGGGGTCCCTGGGGCCAACGTCCTGACTTTC | CSALTGVPGANVLTF
- | - | TRBJ2-7 | TRBV4-3 | TGCGCCAGCAGCCAAGAAGGGGCCTACGAGCAGTACTTC | CASSQEGAYEQYF
- | many | TRBJ1-1 | TRBV29-1 | TGCAGCGTTGAAACAGGGAGGGACACTGAAGCTTTCTTT | CSVETGRDTEAFF
- | many | TRBJ1-6 | TRBV7-2 | TGTGCCAGCAGCTTCGGGGGAATATACCTCCACTTT | CASSFGGIYLHF
- | - | TRBJ2-3 | TRBV6-1 | TGTGCCAGCCGTCGGCCTAGCCGGTCAGATACGCAGTATTTT | CASRRPSRSDTQYF
TRBD1 | - | TRBJ1-1 | TRBV15 | TGTGCCACCAGCTCGGACAGGGCCACTGAAGCTTTCTTT | CATSSDRATEAFF
- | few | TRBJ1-5 | TRBV12-3/TRBV12-4 | TGTGCCAGCAGCCCAGGCCCTCCCTCGTCGGGTCAGCCCCAGCATTTT | CASSPGPPSSGQPQHF